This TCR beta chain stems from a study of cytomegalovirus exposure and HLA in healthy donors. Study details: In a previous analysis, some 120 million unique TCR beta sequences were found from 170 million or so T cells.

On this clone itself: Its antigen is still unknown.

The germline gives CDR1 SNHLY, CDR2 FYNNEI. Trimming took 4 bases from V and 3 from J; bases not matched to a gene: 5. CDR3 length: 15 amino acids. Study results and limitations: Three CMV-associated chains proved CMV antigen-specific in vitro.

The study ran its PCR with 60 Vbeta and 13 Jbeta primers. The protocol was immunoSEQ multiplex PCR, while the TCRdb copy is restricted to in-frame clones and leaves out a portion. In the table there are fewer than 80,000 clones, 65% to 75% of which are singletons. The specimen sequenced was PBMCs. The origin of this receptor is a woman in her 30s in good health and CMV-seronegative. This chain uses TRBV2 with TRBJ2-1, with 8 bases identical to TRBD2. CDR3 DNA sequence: TGTGCCAGCAGTGGGACTAGCAGTTTCTACAATGAGCAGTTCTTC. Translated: CASSGTSSFYNEQFF.